Sequencing of this TCR beta chain was carried out in a study of CD8 T cell repertoires and HIV-1 epitope variants. CDR1 is DFQATT and CDR2 is SNEGSKA in the germline V gene (reference sequence). The CDR3 has 10 residues. Of note for this clone: The antigen is unknown.

The assay was immunoSEQ multiplex PCR, and TCRdb's table has in-frame clones only and misses some. There are about 5,300 clones in the sample; about 65% occur only once, and more than 40% lies in the top ten. The chain links TRBV20-1 to TRBJ2-1, with 8 bases that match TRBD2. This receptor was identified in a male donor with HIV. The sequencing sample was made of cultured CD8+ T cells derived from PBMCs. CDR3 loop: CSGRDNEQFF. For the CDR3, the DNA is TGCAGCGGGAGGGACAATGAGCAGTTCTTC.